The 10 T cell receptor beta chains reported below all come from one sample, sequenced in a study of shared clonotypes between healthy human individuals. The table came from immunoSEQ multiplex PCR; TCRdb's copy has only in-frame clones and leaves some out. The sample lists roughly 2.2 million clones, 93% seen once, with 0.39% in the top ten. Sequences were obtained from naive CD4+ T cells from PBMCs. Documented subset: CD45RA+ positively selected. The receptor source for this set is a man between 18 and 29 years old in good health. Some clones in this sample may be carry-over from other donors' samples.

The V call is TRBV30, the J call TRBJ2-1, with TRBD2 identical over 8 bases. The CDR3 spans 15 residues. The junction had 8 bases not matched to a gene; V was cut back by 5 bases and J by 2 bases. Germline V gene sequence: CDR1 GTSNPN, CDR2 SVGIG (reference sequence). The CDR3 region is CAWQALAGPYNEQFF. The CDR3 DNA reads TGTGCCTGGCAGGCTCTAGCGGGTCCCTACAATGAGCAGTTCTTC.

This clone was picked up one time. The chain recombines TRBV4-2 with TRBJ1-1, with 7 bases fitting TRBD1. The CDR3 is made up of 15 amino acids. The germline gives CDR1 LGHNA, CDR2 YNFKEQ. V lost 1 base and J lost 5; bases outside the gene matches: 7. The CDR3 reads CASSQGQGRPTEAFF. The CDR3 coding sequence is TGTGCCAGCAGCCAAGGACAGGGTCGTCCAACTGAAGCTTTCTTT.

The chain employs TRBV4-3 and TRBJ2-5; 8 nucleotides line up with TRBD2. In germline, CDR1 is LGHNA, CDR2 YSLEER. This CDR3 has 14 amino acids. Trimming removed 4 bases from V and 5 bases from J; junction bases left unmatched: 6. This CDR3 is CASSPGTGGETQYF. Here the CDR3 DNA reads TGCGCCAGCAGCCCCGGGACGGGAGGGGAGACCCAGTACTTC.

The CDR3 here is CASSFNRGSTEAFF. CDR3 DNA: TGTGCCAGCAGCTTTAACCGGGGGAGCACTGAAGCTTTCTTT. V gene TRBV5-4 combines with J gene TRBJ1-1; possibly TRBD1 for D (5 bases). Trimming removed 2 bases from V and 4 bases from J, with 12 bases in between. CDR1 and CDR2 (germline): SGHNT, YYREEE (reference sequence). This CDR3 has 14 residues.

This clone was counted a few times. The same CDR3 also results from other DNA sequences found in this sample. This CDR3 reads CASSPMTGELFF. CDR3 DNA sequence: TGTGCCAGCTCACCTATGACCGGGGAGCTGTTTTTT. V gene TRBV18 combines with J gene TRBJ2-2; D is ambiguous. The germline CDR1 and CDR2 sequences are KGHSH and LQKENI. This CDR3 region has 12 residues. The V and J ends lost 3 bases and 5 bases respectively, with 4 bases between them.

The chain carries TRBV20-1 and TRBJ2-7, with D unclear. The CDR3 contains 11 residues. Germline V gene sequence: CDR1 DFQATT, CDR2 SNEGSKA (reference sequence). The V end lost 6 bases, the J end lost 5 bases, and 11 bases lay between the germline ends. The CDR3, as DNA: TGCAGTGCACCGGACGCCCACGAGCAGTACTTC. Translating it yields CSAPDAHEQYF.

V and J are TRBV2 and TRBJ2-1; 14 positions agree with TRBD2. The CDR3 extends over 15 amino acids. Germline V CDR1 and CDR2: SNHLY, FYNNEI. V lost 4 bases to trimming and J lost 7 bases; unmatched junction nucleotides: 3. The CDR3 loop is CASSGTSGRRNEQFF. The CDR3 nucleotides are TGTGCCAGCAGTGGGACTAGCGGGAGGCGGAATGAGCAGTTCTTC.

This chain joins TRBV21-1 and TRBJ2-1. TRBV21-1 is classified as a pseudogene. CDR3 length equals 14 residues. The CDR3 bases are TGTGCCAGCAGCAAGGGCTGGGGCTACAATGAGCAGTTCTTC. Translating gives CASSKGWGYNEQFF.

The genes are TRBV5-1 and TRBJ1-4; 7 nucleotides align to TRBD1. Losses at the gene ends were 4 bases for V and 6 bases for J; bases not matched to a gene: 12. Looked up from germline, CDR1 is SGHRS and CDR2 is YFSETQ. The CDR3 totals 16 residues. CDR3 DNA sequence: TGCGCCAGCAGCATCGACGGACAGGAGGGCTATGAAAAACTGTTTTTT. Protein product: CASSIDGQEGYEKLFF.

The rearrangement links TRBV11-3 to TRBJ1-5; TRBD1 matches at 10 bases. Trimming removed 3 bases from V and 1 base from J; junction bases left unmatched: 9. CDR3 length: 18 residues. Germline V gene lookup returns CDR1 SGHNT and CDR2 YENEEA. The CDR3 region is CASSLTGTGEGSNQPQHF. CDR3 DNA: TGTGCCAGCAGCTTGACCGGGACAGGGGAGGGGAGCAATCAGCCCCAGCATTTT. The full variable domain, completed using reference TRBV11-3 and TRBJ1-5, is EAGVVQSPRYKIIEKKQPVAFWCNPISGHNTLYWYLQNLGQGPELLIRYENEEAVDDSQLPKDRFSAERLKGVDSTLKIQPAELGDSAVYLCASSLTGTGEGSNQPQHFGDGTRLSIL.